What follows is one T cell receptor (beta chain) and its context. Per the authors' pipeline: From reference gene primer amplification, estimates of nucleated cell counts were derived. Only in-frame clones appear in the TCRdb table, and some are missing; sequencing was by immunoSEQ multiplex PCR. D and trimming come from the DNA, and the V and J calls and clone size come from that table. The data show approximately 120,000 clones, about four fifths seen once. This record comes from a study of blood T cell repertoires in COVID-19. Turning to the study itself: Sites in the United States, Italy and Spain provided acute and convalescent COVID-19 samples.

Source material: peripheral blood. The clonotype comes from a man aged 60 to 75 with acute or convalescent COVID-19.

As DNA, the CDR3 is TGTGCCAGCAGTCCGCCGGGACAGCGCTCCTACGAGCAGTACTTC. It codes for CASSPPGQRSYEQYF. The chain recombines TRBV6-6 with TRBJ2-7; 7 bases fit TRBD1. Germline V lookup: CDR1 MNHNY, CDR2 SVGAGI (reference sequence). This CDR3 comprises 15 residues. The trim removed 5 bases at V and 0 bases at J, leaving 7 bases unmatched.